The rows below give T cell receptor beta chains drawn from one sample of a study of control samples from healthy donors and cancer patients. Libraries were prepared by immunoSEQ multiplex PCR; TCRdb keeps only in-frame clonotypes and omits some of them. The sample has 65,000 to 95,000 clones, approximately 87% seen once. The material sequenced was blood. Receptors originate from a man aged 50-59 years in good health. CDR3s include the opening cysteine and the closing phenylalanine or tryptophan. The D gene is left open where the match is weak. The size entry is marked missing in some rows and otherwise reads once, few, many or a size class.

size: .; V: TRBV7-3; J: TRBJ2-5; D: .; DNA: TGTGCCAGCAGCCTTTGGGGTCGGGAGACCCAGTACTTC; CDR3: CASSLWGRETQYF
size: .; V: TRBV24-1; J: TRBJ1-5; D: .; DNA: TGTGCCACCAGTGACTCCGACGGTGATCAGCCCCAGCATTTT; CDR3: CATSDSDGDQPQHF
size: .; V: TRBV7-2; J: TRBJ1-2; D: .; DNA: TGTGCCAGCAGCTACTACACCCCCGGGGCCTATGGCTACACCTTC; CDR3: CASSYYTPGAYGYTF
size: .; V: TRBV28; J: TRBJ1-5; D: .; DNA: TGTGCCAGCAGTTTATATACGGGGGTTAATCATTTT; CDR3: CASSLYTGVNHF
size: .; V: TRBV7-3; J: TRBJ2-7; D: TRBD2; DNA: TGTGCCAGCAGCCTCTTAGCGGGAAGGTTCCACGAGCAGTACTTC; CDR3: CASSLLAGRFHEQYF
size: .; V: TRBV24-1; J: TRBJ2-1; D: .; DNA: TGTGCCACCAGTGATCACTCGTACAATGAGCAGTTCTTC; CDR3: CATSDHSYNEQFF
size: .; V: TRBV11-3; J: TRBJ2-3; D: .; DNA: TGTGCCAGCAGCTTTCGCGTTGATACGCAGTATTTT; CDR3: CASSFRVDTQYF
size: .; V: TRBV12-3/TRBV12-4; J: TRBJ1-1; D: .; DNA: TGTGCCAGCAGCCTTAATCCTGGCACTGAAGCTTTCTTT; CDR3: CASSLNPGTEAFF
size: .; V: TRBV9; J: TRBJ2-5; D: .; DNA: TGTGCCAGCAGCGTAGCAACCAGCGGCCTCCCAGACGAGACCCAGTACTTC; CDR3: CASSVATSGLPDETQYF
size: .; V: TRBV6-2/TRBV6-3; J: TRBJ2-1; D: TRBD2; DNA: TGTGCCAGCAGTTTTTATAGCGGGAGCCACAATGAGCAGTTCTTC; CDR3: CASSFYSGSHNEQFF
size: .; V: TRBV29-1; J: TRBJ2-2; D: .; DNA: TGCAGCGTTGAGGTAACTTTACGCGGGCAGACTACCGGGGAGCTGTTTTTT; CDR3: CSVEVTLRGQTTGELFF
size: .; V: TRBV4-3; J: TRBJ2-7; D: .; DNA: TGCGCCAGCAGCCAAGATGGTCAGGGTATTTACGAGCAGTACTTC; CDR3: CASSQDGQGIYEQYF
size: once; V: TRBV6-1; J: TRBJ2-5; D: .; DNA: TGTGCCAGCAGTGAACACAGGGCCCAAGAGACCCAGTACTTC; CDR3: CASSEHRAQETQYF
size: .; V: TRBV6-2/TRBV6-3; J: TRBJ2-5; D: .; DNA: TGTGCCAGCAGTTCCCCCGCGCACCAAGAGACCCAGTACTTC; CDR3: CASSSPAHQETQYF
size: .; V: TRBV7-2; J: TRBJ2-7; D: .; DNA: TGTGCCAGCAGCTTAGTATCTAGCATATACGAGCAGTACTTC; CDR3: CASSLVSSIYEQYF
size: .; V: TRBV28; J: TRBJ1-2; D: TRBD1; DNA: TGTGCCAGCAGCTTGTCCCCGGGACAGGGAAATGGCTACACCTTC; CDR3: CASSLSPGQGNGYTF
size: .; V: TRBV28; J: TRBJ2-1; D: .; DNA: TGTGCCAGCAGTTTAGGCGGGGAGCCTTACAATGAGCAGTTCTTC; CDR3: CASSLGGEPYNEQFF
size: few; V: TRBV18; J: TRBJ1-2; D: .; DNA: TGTGCCAGCTCACGCCCAGCGGCTTACGTCGGGGGCTACACCTTC; CDR3: CASSRPAAYVGGYTF
size: .; V: TRBV7-8; J: TRBJ1-5; D: TRBD1; DNA: TGTGCCAGCAGCCGAACAGGGGATAGCAATCAGCCCCAGCATTTT; CDR3: CASSRTGDSNQPQHF
size: .; V: TRBV14; J: TRBJ2-3; D: .; DNA: TGTGCCAGCAGCCAAGTAGGAACAGGCCAGTATTTT; CDR3: CASSQVGTGQYF
size: .; V: TRBV30; J: TRBJ1-1; D: .; DNA: TGTGCCTGGAGTGTAACGGGGGGAAACACTGAAGCTTTCTTT; CDR3: CAWSVTGGNTEAFF
size: .; V: TRBV6-2/TRBV6-3; J: TRBJ1-1; D: .; DNA: TGTGCCAGCAGTATACAGGGCCCCGACACTGAAGCTTTCTTT; CDR3: CASSIQGPDTEAFF
size: .; V: TRBV7-2; J: TRBJ1-6; D: TRBD1; DNA: TGTGCCAGCAGCGCAGGACAGGGGTTAAGTAATTCACCCCTCCACTTT; CDR3: CASSAGQGLSNSPLHF
size: .; V: TRBV6-5; J: TRBJ2-5; D: .; DNA: TGTGCCAGCAGCTACGCGGGATGGGAGACCCAGTACTTC; CDR3: CASSYAGWETQYF
size: .; V: TRBV24-1; J: TRBJ1-4; D: .; DNA: TGTGCCACCCCTCCAAGAGTTTTGTCTAATGAAAAACTGTTTTTT; CDR3: CATPPRVLSNEKLFF
size: .; V: TRBV12-3/TRBV12-4; J: TRBJ1-2; D: .; DNA: TGTGCCAGCAGTTTTAAGGTTAACTATGGCTACACCTTC; CDR3: CASSFKVNYGYTF
size: .; V: TRBV20-1; J: TRBJ1-1; D: .; DNA: TGCAGTGTTATAAAATTTACTGAAGCTTTCTTT; CDR3: CSVIKFTEAFF
size: .; V: TRBV5-1; J: TRBJ1-2; D: TRBD1; DNA: TGCGCCAGCAGCTTCACAGGGGCCGACTATGGCTACACCTTC; CDR3: CASSFTGADYGYTF
size: once; V: TRBV6-5; J: TRBJ1-2; D: TRBD1; DNA: TGTGCCAGCAGTTACCCGACAGGGGATGGCTACACCTTC; CDR3: CASSYPTGDGYTF
size: .; V: TRBV19; J: TRBJ2-7; D: TRBD1; DNA: TGTGCCAGTAGTTTCGGACAGGGATTTTCCTACGAGCAGTACTTC; CDR3: CASSFGQGFSYEQYF
size: .; V: TRBV7-9; J: TRBJ2-3; D: TRBD2; DNA: TGTGCCAGCAGCTCCCAACTAGCGGGACCAAAAAGGGTCGCAGATACGCAGTATTTT; CDR3: CASSSQLAGPKRVADTQYF
size: few; V: TRBV7-2; J: TRBJ2-7; D: .; DNA: TGTGCCAGCAGCTTAGGATACATCTCCTACGAGCAGTACTTC; CDR3: CASSLGYISYEQYF
size: .; V: TRBV7-8; J: TRBJ2-1; D: TRBD2; DNA: TGTGCCAGCAGCTTACGAGTACCCGGGACTAGCGGGAGGAATGAGCAGTTCTTC; CDR3: CASSLRVPGTSGRNEQFF
size: few; V: TRBV27; J: TRBJ2-7; D: .; DNA: TGTGCCAGCAGCGCGAGGGACGCTACCTACGAGCAGTACTTC; CDR3: CASSARDATYEQYF
size: .; V: TRBV4-3; J: TRBJ2-3; D: .; DNA: TGCGCCAGCAGCCAAGAAATCGGGTTCGCTCACACAGATACGCAGTATTTT; CDR3: CASSQEIGFAHTDTQYF
size: .; V: TRBV19; J: TRBJ2-4; D: .; DNA: TGTGCCAGTAGTATAAAAGGAGCCCTAGCCAAAAACATTCAGTACTTC; CDR3: CASSIKGALAKNIQYF
size: .; V: TRBV7-9; J: TRBJ2-7; D: TRBD2; DNA: TGTGCCAGCAGCTTACTTAGCGGGAGCTCCTACGAGCAGTACTTC; CDR3: CASSLLSGSSYEQYF
size: .; V: TRBV6-5; J: TRBJ1-3; D: .; DNA: TGTGCCAGCAGGGCAGGGGTCATCTCTGGAAACACCATATATTTT; CDR3: CASRAGVISGNTIYF
size: .; V: TRBV7-2; J: TRBJ1-5; D: .; DNA: TGTGCCAGCAAGGCGGGCCCTAATCAGCCCCAGCATTTT; CDR3: CASKAGPNQPQHF
size: .; V: TRBV3-1/TRBV3-2; J: TRBJ1-2; D: .; DNA: TGTGCCAGCAGCCAACGGACGAAGCCCGGCTATGGCTACACCTTC; CDR3: CASSQRTKPGYGYTF
size: .; V: TRBV4-3; J: TRBJ2-5; D: .; DNA: TGCGCCAGCAGCCAAGATGGAAGGGTTGGGGAGGAGACCCAGTACTTC; CDR3: CASSQDGRVGEETQYF
size: few; V: TRBV3-1/TRBV3-2; J: TRBJ1-6; D: .; DNA: TGTGCCAGCAGCCAAGGAGTGAGGGAATCACCCCTCCACTTT; CDR3: CASSQGVRESPLHF
size: .; V: TRBV18; J: TRBJ2-7; D: .; DNA: TGTGCCAGCTCACCAGACAGGAACTACGAGCAGTACTTC; CDR3: CASSPDRNYEQYF
size: .; V: TRBV10-1; J: TRBJ2-5; D: .; DNA: TGCGCCAGCAGTGAATGGGTCGGGACCCAAGGGGAGACCCAGTACTTC; CDR3: CASSEWVGTQGETQYF
size: .; V: TRBV10-3; J: TRBJ1-2; D: TRBD1; DNA: TGTGCCATCAGTCGAGGACAGGATGAAGGCTACACCTTC; CDR3: CAISRGQDEGYTF
size: .; V: TRBV4-3; J: TRBJ1-2; D: .; DNA: TGCGCCAGCAGCCCCCTGGGAAGGGACGGCTACACCTTC; CDR3: CASSPLGRDGYTF
size: few; V: TRBV2; J: TRBJ2-3; D: .; DNA: TGTGCCAGCAGTGACCTAGGGGCGGGTACGCAGTATTTT; CDR3: CASSDLGAGTQYF
size: .; V: TRBV9; J: TRBJ1-6; D: TRBD1; DNA: TGTGCCAGCACCTCCGAGGGGGCTTTGGATTCACCCCTCCACTTT; CDR3: CASTSEGALDSPLHF
size: .; V: TRBV18; J: TRBJ1-1; D: .; DNA: TGTGCCAGCTCACGCGCTGGTGCGGGAGACACTGAAGCTTTCTTT; CDR3: CASSRAGAGDTEAFF
size: .; V: TRBV10-2; J: TRBJ1-1; D: TRBD1; DNA: TGCGCCAGCAACGGACAGGGGAACACTGAAGCTTTCTTT; CDR3: CASNGQGNTEAFF
size: .; V: TRBV30; J: TRBJ2-7; D: .; DNA: TGTGCCTGGAGTACCCATATGTACGAGCAGTACTTC; CDR3: CAWSTHMYEQYF
size: .; V: TRBV5-1; J: TRBJ1-3; D: .; DNA: TGCGCCAGCAGCTTGGAAGGGGATGGAAACACCATATATTTT; CDR3: CASSLEGDGNTIYF
size: .; V: TRBV5-6; J: TRBJ2-1; D: TRBD2; DNA: TGTGCCAGCAGCTGGGGGGGCAATGAGCAGTTCTTC; CDR3: CASSWGGNEQFF
size: .; V: TRBV5-4; J: TRBJ2-3; D: TRBD1; DNA: TGTGCCAGCAGCCCTCTAGGGGGCTCTAGCACAGATACGCAGTATTTT; CDR3: CASSPLGGSSTDTQYF
size: .; V: TRBV28; J: TRBJ1-2; D: .; DNA: TGTGCCAGCAGCTCTAACTATGGCTACACCTTC; CDR3: CASSSNYGYTF
size: .; V: TRBV7-2; J: TRBJ2-2; D: TRBD2; DNA: TGTGCCAGCAGCTTGGGACTAGCGGGTTACAACACCGGGGAGCTGTTTTTT; CDR3: CASSLGLAGYNTGELFF
size: .; V: TRBV19; J: TRBJ1-1; D: .; DNA: TGTGCCAGTAGTATAGCTTTGAGTGAAGCTTTCTTT; CDR3: CASSIALSEAFF
size: .; V: TRBV10-3; J: TRBJ2-5; D: .; DNA: TGTGCCATCAGCGAGGGGGTTAGTGAGACCCAGTACTTC; CDR3: CAISEGVSETQYF
size: few; V: TRBV6-5; J: TRBJ1-6; D: TRBD1; DNA: TGTGCCAGCAGTACTTCCGGGACAGGGATGGAACCCCTCCACTTT; CDR3: CASSTSGTGMEPLHF